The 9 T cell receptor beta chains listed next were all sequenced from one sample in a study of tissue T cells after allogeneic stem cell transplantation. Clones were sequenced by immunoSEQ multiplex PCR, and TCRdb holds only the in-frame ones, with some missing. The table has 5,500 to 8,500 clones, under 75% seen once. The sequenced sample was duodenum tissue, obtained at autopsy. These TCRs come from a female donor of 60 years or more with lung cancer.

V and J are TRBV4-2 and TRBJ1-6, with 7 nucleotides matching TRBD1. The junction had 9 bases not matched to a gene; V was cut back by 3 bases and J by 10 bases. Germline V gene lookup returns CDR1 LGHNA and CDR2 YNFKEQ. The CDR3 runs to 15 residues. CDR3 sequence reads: CASSQTGKVISPLHF. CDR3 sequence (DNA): TGTGCCAGCAGCCAGACAGGGAAAGTTATATCACCCCTCCACTTT.

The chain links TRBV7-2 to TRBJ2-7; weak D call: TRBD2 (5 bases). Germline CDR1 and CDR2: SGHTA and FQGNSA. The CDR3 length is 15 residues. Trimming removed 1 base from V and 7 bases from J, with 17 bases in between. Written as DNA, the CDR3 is TGTGCCAGCAGCTTAGTCCCCCGGGATTCATGGGAGCAGTACTTC. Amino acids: CASSLVPRDSWEQYF. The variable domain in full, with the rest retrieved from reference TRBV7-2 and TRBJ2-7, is GAGVSQSPSNKVTEKGKDVELRCDPISGHTALYWYRQSLGQGLEFLIYFQGNSAPDKSGLPSDRFSAERTGGSVSTLTIQRTQQEDSAVYLCASSLVPRDSWEQYFGPGTRLTVT.

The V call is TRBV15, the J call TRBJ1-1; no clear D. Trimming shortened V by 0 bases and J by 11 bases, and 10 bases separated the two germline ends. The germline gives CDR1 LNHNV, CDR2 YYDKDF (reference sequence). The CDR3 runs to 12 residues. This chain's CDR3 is CATSRDSGWAFF. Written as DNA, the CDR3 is TGTGCCACCAGCAGAGATTCCGGATGGGCTTTCTTT.

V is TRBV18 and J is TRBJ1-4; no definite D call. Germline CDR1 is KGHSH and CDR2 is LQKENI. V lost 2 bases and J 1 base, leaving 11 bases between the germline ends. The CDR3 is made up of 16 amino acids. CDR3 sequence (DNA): TGTGCCAGCTCACCATGGGGATCTGGAACTAATGAAAAACTGTTTTTT. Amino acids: CASSPWGSGTNEKLFF.

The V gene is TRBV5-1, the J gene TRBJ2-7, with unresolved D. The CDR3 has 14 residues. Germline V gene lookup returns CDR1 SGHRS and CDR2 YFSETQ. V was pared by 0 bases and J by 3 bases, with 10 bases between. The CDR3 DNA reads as TGCGCCAGCAGCTTGGGAGGTAATTACTACGAGCAGTACTTC. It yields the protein CASSLGGNYYEQYF.

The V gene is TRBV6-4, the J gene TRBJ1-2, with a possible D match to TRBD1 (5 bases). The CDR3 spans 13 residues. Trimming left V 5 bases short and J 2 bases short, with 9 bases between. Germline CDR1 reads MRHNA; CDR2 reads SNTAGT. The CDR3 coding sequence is TGTGCCAGCAGTCGGGGGGTGAACTATGGCTACACCTTC. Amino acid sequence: CASSRGVNYGYTF.

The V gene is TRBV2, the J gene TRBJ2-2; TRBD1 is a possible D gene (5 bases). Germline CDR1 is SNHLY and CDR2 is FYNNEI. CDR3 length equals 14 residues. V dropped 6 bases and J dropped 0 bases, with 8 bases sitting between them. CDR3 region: CASSMTANTGELFF. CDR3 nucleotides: TGTGCCAGCAGCATGACAGCGAACACCGGGGAGCTGTTTTTT.

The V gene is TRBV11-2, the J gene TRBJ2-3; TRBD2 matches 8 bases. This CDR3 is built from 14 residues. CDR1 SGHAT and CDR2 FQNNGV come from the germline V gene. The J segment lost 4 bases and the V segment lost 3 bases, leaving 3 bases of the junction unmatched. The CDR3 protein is CASSFGRASDTQYF. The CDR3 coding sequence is TGTGCCAGCAGCTTCGGGAGGGCTTCAGATACGCAGTATTTT. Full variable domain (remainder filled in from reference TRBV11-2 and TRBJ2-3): EAGVAQSPRYKIIEKRQSVAFWCNPISGHATLYWYQQILGQGPKLLIQFQNNGVVDDSQLPKDRFSAERLKGVDSTLKIQPAKLEDSAVYLCASSFGRASDTQYFGPGTRLTVL.

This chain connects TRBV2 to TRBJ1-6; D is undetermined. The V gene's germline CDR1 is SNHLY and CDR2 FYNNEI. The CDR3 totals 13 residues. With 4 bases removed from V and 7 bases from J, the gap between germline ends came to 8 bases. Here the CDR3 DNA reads TGTGCCAGCAGTGTTGGGCAGAATTCACCCCTCCACTTT. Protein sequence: CASSVGQNSPLHF.